These 17 T cell receptor beta chains were all obtained from the same sample, sequenced in a study of cytomegalovirus exposure and HLA in healthy donors. Use of 60 Vbeta and 13 Jbeta primers characterized the PCR. The data were produced by immunoSEQ multiplex PCR, yet TCRdb's version contains in-frame clones alone and is incomplete. The sample lists approximately 150,000 clones, roughly four fifths occurring once. Sequences were obtained from PBMCs. All receptors come from a man aged 50 to 60 in good health and CMV-seropositive.

This clone was seen more than once but under ten times. The chain has TRBV7-3 and TRBJ1-6; D is possibly TRBD1 (6 bases). V was shortened by 5 bases and J by 6 bases, with 8 bases between the two germline ends. The CDR3 has 13 residues. The germline V gene encodes CDR1 SGHTA and CDR2 FQGTGA. CDR3 coding DNA: TGTGCCAGCAGCCGACAGGCTAATTCACCCCTCCACTTT. This gives the protein CASSRQANSPLHF.

This clone has a handful of counts. This chain links TRBV2 with TRBJ2-7; 10 bases agree with TRBD1. CDR1 and CDR2 (germline): SNHLY, FYNNEI. Trimming removed 7 bases from V and 1 base from J; junction bases left unmatched: 4. The CDR3 consists of 14 residues. The CDR3 DNA follows: TGTGCCAGCACCGGGACAGGGGATTCCTACGAGCAGTACTTC. Amino acid sequence: CASTGTGDSYEQYF. Variable domain in full (rest from reference TRBV2 and TRBJ2-7): EPEVTQTPSHQVTQMGQEVILRCVPISNHLYFYWYRQILGQKVEFLVSFYNNEISEKSEIFDDQFSVERPDGSNFTLKIRSTKLEDSAMYFCASTGTGDSYEQYFGPGTRLTVT.

The chain has TRBV9 and TRBJ1-4; 8 bases are a match to TRBD1. The CDR3 totals 15 residues. Unmatched junction bases numbered 4, after V lost 3 bases and J lost 3 bases. The germline V gene encodes CDR1 SGDLS and CDR2 YYNGEE. The CDR3 nucleotides read TGTGCCAGCAGCGCGACAGGGGTGGCTAATGAAAAACTGTTTTTT. As protein: CASSATGVANEKLFF.

The V gene is TRBV10-3, the J gene TRBJ1-2; D gene unclear. There are 13 residues in the CDR3. V was clipped by 6 bases and J by 8 bases, with 16 bases between them. In germline, CDR1 is ENHRY, CDR2 SYGVKD. The CDR3 region is CAISTLLGAGYTF. DNA of the CDR3: TGTGCCATCAGCACACTGCTAGGTGCCGGCTACACCTTC.

The V call is TRBV18, the J call TRBJ1-4; 8 nucleotides align to TRBD1. CDR1 KGHSH and CDR2 LQKENI come from the germline V gene. CDR3 length: 14 residues. J lost 7 bases, V lost 4 bases, and 5 bases had no gene match. The CDR3 nucleotides read TGTGCCAGCTCACACGGACAGGGAGGTGAAAAACTGTTTTTT. Protein sequence: CASSHGQGGEKLFF.

The rearrangement uses TRBV2 and TRBJ2-5; 8 bases fit TRBD2. This CDR3 has 15 residues. Unmatched junction bases numbered 6, after V lost 5 bases and J lost 1 base. The germline V gene has CDR1 SNHLY and CDR2 FYNNEI. The CDR3 sequence: CASSLGRGAQETQYF. CDR3 nucleotide sequence: TGTGCCAGCAGTTTGGGGCGGGGGGCCCAAGAGACCCAGTACTTC. The variable domain in full, completed from reference TRBV2 and TRBJ2-5, reads EPEVTQTPSHQVTQMGQEVILRCVPISNHLYFYWYRQILGQKVEFLVSFYNNEISEKSEIFDDQFSVERPDGSNFTLKIRSTKLEDSAMYFCASSLGRGAQETQYFGPGTRLLVL.

V gene TRBV10-3 combines with J gene TRBJ2-3; 9 nucleotides agree with TRBD1. This CDR3 has 15 residues. From germline, CDR1 is ENHRY and CDR2 SYGVKD. V dropped 2 bases and J dropped 4; count of bases not matched to a gene: 4. The DNA of the CDR3 is TGTGCCATCAGTGAGACAGGACAGGGGCCAGATACGCAGTATTTT. This codes for CAISETGQGPDTQYF.

The rearrangement joins TRBV7-9 to TRBJ2-2, with 7 bases fitting TRBD2. Germline V gene sequence: CDR1 SEHNR, CDR2 FQNEAQ (reference sequence). This CDR3 contains 15 residues. With 0 bases clipped from V and 4 bases from J, the junction kept 2 bases outside the gene matches. The CDR3 DNA is TGTGCCAGCAGCTTAGCGGGGGGGTCCACCGGGGAGCTGTTTTTT. Its translation: CASSLAGGSTGELFF.

A word on this clone: An end of the junction does not agree with germline; a read error may underlie this. The rearrangement links TRBV27 to TRBJ1-2; D may be TRBD1 (5 bases). This CDR3 spans 13 amino acids. Germline CDR1 and CDR2: MNHEY and SMNVEV (reference sequence). In DNA, the CDR3 is TGTGCCAGCAATTTAAGGAGGGGCTATGGCTACACCTTC. Its translation: CASNLRRGYGYTF.

This chain joins TRBV7-2 and TRBJ2-7; 8 positions match TRBD1. The CDR3 length is 14 residues. CDR1 is SGHTA, CDR2 FQGNSA, per germline. Trimming at V came to 1 base and at J to 4 bases, leaving 3 bases not matched to a gene. This CDR3 is CASSLEQGAYEQYF. In DNA form, the CDR3 reads TGTGCCAGCAGCTTAGAGCAGGGGGCGTACGAGCAGTACTTC.

The chain employs TRBV6-1 and TRBJ2-2; D is perhaps TRBD1 (6 bases). CDR3 length: 14 amino acids. Trimming left V 7 bases short and J 6 bases short, with 15 bases between. The germline CDR1 and CDR2 sequences are MNHNS and SASEGT. CDR3 DNA sequence: TGTGCCAGCAACTCCCCAAGGACAGCCGGGGAGCTGTTTTTT. Amino acids: CASNSPRTAGELFF.

The DNA of the CDR3 is TGTGCCAGAAAGGACAGGACTCACACTGAAGCTTTCTTT. Translating it yields CARKDRTHTEAFF. This chain links TRBV30 with TRBJ1-1; 7 positions match TRBD1. CDR3 length: 13 amino acids. The V gene end was trimmed by 8 bases and the J gene end by 3 bases; junction bases not matched to a gene: 9. Germline-derived CDR1 and CDR2 are GTSNPN and SVGIG (reference sequence).

This chain connects TRBV11-1 to TRBJ1-1; D remains unclear. The CDR3 covers 14 residues. V was pared by 1 base and J by 1 base, with 7 bases between. CDR1 SGHAT and CDR2 FQDESV come from the germline V gene (reference sequence). DNA for the CDR3: TGTGCCAGCAGCTTAGGTCAGTCGAACACTGAAGCTTTCTTT. Translating gives CASSLGQSNTEAFF. Full variable domain (outside the CDR3, taken from reference TRBV11-1 and TRBJ1-1): EAEVAQSPRYKITEKSQAVAFWCDPISGHATLYWYRQILGQGPELLVQFQDESVVDDSQLPKDRFSAERLKGVDSTLKIQPAELGDSAMYLCASSLGQSNTEAFFGQGTRLTVV.

The chain links TRBV6-6 to TRBJ1-2; D remains unclear. CDR1 is MNHNY, CDR2 SVGAGI, per germline (reference sequence). There are 15 residues in the CDR3. The ends were cut back, 2 bases at V and 2 bases at J, with 12 bases in the middle. CDR3 DNA: TGTGCCAGCAGTTACCGGCAGGCTCCCAACTATGGCTACACCTTC. As protein: CASSYRQAPNYGYTF.

This clone was seen only a few times. CDR3 in amino acids: CSVDPGQGLVYGYTF. CDR3 sequence (DNA): TGCAGCGTTGACCCTGGACAGGGGTTGGTCTATGGCTACACCTTC. This chain uses TRBV29-1 with TRBJ1-2; 9 nucleotides match TRBD1. The CDR3 is 15 residues long. CDR1 and CDR2 from the germline V gene are SQVTM and ANQGSEA. V lost 3 bases, J lost 4 bases, and 9 bases stayed unmatched.

The chain is built from TRBV30 and TRBJ1-2; TRBD1 matches 8 bases. Germline V lookup: CDR1 GTSNPN, CDR2 SVGIG (reference sequence). This CDR3 spans 15 amino acids. V was clipped by 0 bases and J by 6 bases; unmatched bases: 9. CDR3 DNA sequence: TGTGCCTGGAGTGTTTGGACAGGGAACCTCGATGGCTACACCTTC. It translates to CAWSVWTGNLDGYTF.

The chain employs TRBV6-1 and TRBJ1-2, with a possible D match to TRBD1 (5 bases). Germline lookup yields CDR1 MNHNS and CDR2 SASEGT. This CDR3 comprises 13 residues. The ends were cut back, 7 bases at V and 4 bases at J, with 13 bases in the middle. The CDR3 region is CASTTGLFYGYTF. In DNA form, the CDR3 reads TGTGCCAGCACTACGGGACTCTTCTATGGCTACACCTTC.